This T cell receptor beta chain was sequenced during a study of blood T cells in healthy people across ages (dated by TCRdb to the mid-2010s). Regarding the research as a whole: In model experiments, template switching captured about one uniquely barcoded TCR beta cDNA molecule for every two T cells. Donors of different ages were randomly distributed across sequencing lanes to avoid experimental bias. The study analyzed two additional independent replicas of 1 million unique cDNA reads from the same blood draw for two donors, one aged 18 to 29 and one aged 80 or older. The donors were split into four age groups: young (average around 15 years), middle-aged (around 40), aged (more than 60) and long-lived (approximately 89). The study measured age-related changes in TCR beta repertoire diversity using deep sequencing normalized with unique cDNA molecular identifiers. The paper's findings and limits, for the study overall: Estimates of total diversity based on one million sequenced T cells were considered lower bounds and underestimates. Since profiling was done on bulk unsorted PBMCs, naive and antigen-experienced compartments could not be conclusively compared. There was a strong correlation between observed TCR beta diversity and the percentage of naive T cells measured by flow cytometry. Observed TCR beta diversity per million T cells fell roughly linearly with age, and a significant reduction was already apparent by age around 40. Because donor CMV infection status was unknown, age-related changes in expanded clonotypes were potentially confounded. The long-lived group showed more naive CD4+ T cells, fewer expanded clones and increased TCR diversity than the aged group, suggesting age selection.

CDR1 and CDR2, looked up from the germline V gene (reference sequence), are PRHDT and FYEKMQ. V has 5 bases trimmed and J has 3 bases trimmed; junction bases matching no gene number 11. The CDR3 totals 17 residues, both ends included. The CDR3 DNA has 51 bases and is translated from base 1. Donors were a few dozen systemically healthy Caucasian individuals from Russia aged 6 to 90 years. Each donor gave 9 to 10 milliliters of peripheral blood, collected into EDTA-treated Vacutainer tubes. PBMCs were isolated by Ficoll-Paque density-gradient centrifugation, with at least 7 million obtained per sample. Total RNA was extracted from PBMCs with Trizol reagent, with at least 5 micrograms obtained per sample. The percentages of naive CD45RAhigh/CD27high T cells were determined by flow cytometry on a PBMC aliquot from every donor. This clonotype was found a few times. What antigen it recognizes has not been identified. In this CDR3 the conserved last residue, phenylalanine or tryptophan, is missing, so a read error is likely.

The protocol used for the library was 5' RACE. Sequencer: Illumina HiSeq 2500. A second roughly 6 to 12 cycle PCR used a sample-barcoded 5' primer and a J-beta primer mix. A template-switch 5' adaptor carrying 12 random nucleotides introduced a unique molecular identifier onto each TCR beta cDNA molecule. Each sample yielded at least 3 million CDR3-containing paired-end reads. The Mint cDNA synthesis kit, primed by a TRBC-specific oligonucleotide, was used to synthesize first-strand cDNA from all RNA. All cDNA was treated with uracil-DNA glycosylase and then went through a first 18-cycle PCR with the universal primers M1SS and BC2_uni_R. As for how the authors treated the data: Normalization of each sample was performed by random selection of 1 million high-quality reads, each carrying a distinct molecular identifier. Instead of being binned into consensus sequences, reads that shared molecular identifiers were thrown out. MiTCR, run with a Q25 quality threshold and the strictest error-elimination algorithm, handled CDR3 identification, clonotype clustering and error correction. Lower-bound total TCR beta diversity was estimated with a nonparametric unseen species model using Euler transformation. Using fastp at Q25 and MiXCR, TCRdb reprocessed the public reads and kept productive beta chains. Entries that share a CDR3 protein sequence are merged under the most common genes and DNA. In this record, the V and J calls reflect TCRdb's handling and not the investigators' own analysis. For this sample there are more than 800,000 distinct CDR3 sequences; more than 25% appear just once. The ten largest clones capture 17% of the sample.

The rearranged chain carries TRBV13 and TRBJ2-1; 9 bases in between match TRBD1. Sequenced: blood. This receptor was obtained from a woman older than 75 in good health. The base sequence is TGTGCCAGCAGCCCTCAATCGACAGGGGGAATCTACAATGAGCAGTTCTTA. This encodes CASSPQSTGGIYNEQFL.